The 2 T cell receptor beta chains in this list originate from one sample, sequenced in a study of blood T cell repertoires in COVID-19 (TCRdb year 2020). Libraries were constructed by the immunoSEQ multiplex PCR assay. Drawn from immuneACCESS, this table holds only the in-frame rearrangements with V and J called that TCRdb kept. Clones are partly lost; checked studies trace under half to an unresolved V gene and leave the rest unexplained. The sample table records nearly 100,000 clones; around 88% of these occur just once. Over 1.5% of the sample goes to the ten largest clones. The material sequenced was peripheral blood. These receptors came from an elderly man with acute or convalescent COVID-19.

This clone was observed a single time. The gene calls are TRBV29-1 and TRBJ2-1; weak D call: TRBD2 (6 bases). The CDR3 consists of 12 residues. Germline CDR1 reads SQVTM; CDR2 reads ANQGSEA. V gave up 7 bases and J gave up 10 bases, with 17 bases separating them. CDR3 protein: CSANSLGGEQFF. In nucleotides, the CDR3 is TGCAGCGCAAACTCACTAGGAGGGGAGCAGTTCTTC.

The CDR3 nucleotides read TGTGCCATTACAGGGACAGGGTTCCACGAGCAGTACTTC. Its protein product is CAITGTGFHEQYF. The chain is built from TRBV28 and TRBJ2-7, with 9 nucleotides matching TRBD1. V shed 10 bases and J 5 bases; nucleotides not matched to a gene: 9. Germline V gene lookup returns CDR1 MDHEN and CDR2 SYDVKM. The CDR3 sequence is 13 residues long. Filled out from reference TRBV28 and TRBJ2-7, the complete variable domain reads DVKVTQSSRYLVKRTGEKVFLECVQDMDHENMFWYRQDPGLGLRLIYFSYDVKMKEKGDIPEGYSVSREKKERFSLILESASTNQTSMYLCAITGTGFHEQYFGPGTRLTVT.